This T cell receptor (beta chain) is from a study of human thymus T cells. Using immunoSEQ multiplex PCR, the repertoire was profiled, and TCRdb retains in-frame clones only, with some absent. The repertoire has about 78,000 clones, roughly 96% of them found once; the top ten carry roughly 0.03%. Between the trimmed V and J ends, which lost 5 bases and 2 bases, there was a span of 17 bases. The germline V gene has CDR1 MNHEY and CDR2 SMNVEV (reference sequence). The CDR3 consists of 16 residues. Resected material from corrective heart surgery provided the thymus tissue analysed. The chain carries TRBV27 and TRBJ2-3; TRBD1 might be the D (7 bases). Sample: thymus tissue. The TCR originated in a boy under two years old with a congenital heart defect but otherwise immunologically healthy. The CDR3 region is CASSARGRGNTDTQYF. In DNA, the CDR3 is TGTGCCAGCAGTGCGAGGGGGCGGGGTAACACAGATACGCAGTATTTT.